This TCR beta chain was recorded in a study of radiation and T cells in renal cell carcinoma. As to treatment: treatment-naive control, cytoreductive nephrectomy. Control tumors came from treatment-naive patients without prior radiation. Control tumor donors were a handful of females and more than ten males, median age about 50 years. General study results and limits: Compared with controls, irradiated tumors had more, larger dominant CDR3 motifs. Compared with controls, irradiated tumors showed greater TCR clonality.

The protocol was immunoSEQ multiplex PCR, while the TCRdb copy is restricted to in-frame clones and leaves out a portion. This table has 15,000 to 17,000 clones, roughly 50% appearing once. Turning to this clone: The antigen is undetermined.

The germline V and J ends were trimmed by 0 bases and 0 bases, with 7 bases remaining between them. The CDR3 length is 15 residues. CDR1 MNHEY and CDR2 SVGAGI come from the germline V gene. The chain is built from TRBV6-5 and TRBJ2-3, with D hard to call. The source was tumor tissue, collected from a patient whose treatment was nephrectomy without radiotherapy. The receptor was isolated from a man aged 50 to 59 with renal cell carcinoma. The CDR3 DNA is TGTGCCAGCAGTTACTCATCAACTAGCACAGATACGCAGTATTTT. Encoded protein: CASSYSSTSTDTQYF.